The rows below give T cell receptor beta chains drawn from one sample of a study of blood T cell repertoires in COVID-19. Sequencing was performed with immunoSEQ multiplex PCR; in TCRdb, only in-frame clones are kept and a portion is missing. The table lists nearly 110,000 clones, around 89% of them singletons. Sample: peripheral blood. Source of these receptors: a man aged 50-59 years with active or convalescent COVID-19. Each CDR3 is given without its conserved first and last residue.

V gene: TRBV5-1; CDR3 protein: ASFEGTGEAGELF
V gene: TRBV28; CDR3 protein: ASSLWAGKVGGVLH
V gene: TRBV7-9; CDR3 protein: ASSSISFSGPIQY
V gene: TRBV4-2; CDR3 protein: ASSQNSYEQY
V gene: TRBV7-7; CDR3 protein: ASSARTSGNTGELF
V gene: TRBV12-3/TRBV12-4; CDR3 protein: ATLDGNNSPLH
V gene: TRBV7-2; CDR3 protein: ASSTTGTYSPLH
V gene: TRBV27; CDR3 protein: ASSPGQGRTEAF
V gene: TRBV5-1; CDR3 protein: ASSLEKRERYNEQF
V gene: TRBV7-6; CDR3 protein: ASSLAPRADTQY
V gene: TRBV14; CDR3 protein: ASSGRDGYT
V gene: TRBV14; CDR3 protein: ASSSEQSSYNSPLH
V gene: TRBV28; CDR3 protein: ASSSHQANYGYT
V gene: TRBV28; CDR3 protein: ASRPPGSYEQY
V gene: TRBV3-1/TRBV3-2; CDR3 protein: ASSQVPSGADTQY
V gene: TRBV7-2; CDR3 protein: ASSLAGLGGRTQETQY
V gene: TRBV27; CDR3 protein: ASTDRVGYGYT
V gene: TRBV7-9; CDR3 protein: ASSLTREDTQY
V gene: TRBV24-1; CDR3 protein: ATSETGGINEKLF
V gene: TRBV3-1/TRBV3-2; CDR3 protein: ASSQAGTREETQY
V gene: TRBV3-1/TRBV3-2; CDR3 protein: ASSRDRVMDEQF
V gene: TRBV28; CDR3 protein: ASSLWGTGGRGNTIY
V gene: TRBV7-6; CDR3 protein: ASSLGLTGDTEAF
V gene: TRBV9; CDR3 protein: ASSVGGSDEQF
V gene: TRBV7-2; CDR3 protein: ASSLVWGPSGNTIY
V gene: TRBV2; CDR3 protein: ASSEGGTGAYEQY
V gene: TRBV4-1; CDR3 protein: ASRQSEAGANVLT
V gene: TRBV5-6; CDR3 protein: ASSPGTPPPA
V gene: TRBV30; CDR3 protein: AWNRRSGRSAYNEQF
V gene: TRBV29-1; CDR3 protein: SVAKGRGWNEQF
V gene: TRBV29-1; CDR3 protein: SVGDIANYGYT
V gene: TRBV19; CDR3 protein: ASSPRTGFTTNEKLF